Listed below are T cell receptor beta chains from one sample, sequenced in a study of blood T cell repertoires in COVID-19. Sequencing used immunoSEQ multiplex PCR; TCRdb keeps in-frame clones, though not all of them. The table shows approximately 170,000 clones, with more than 80% occurring only once. Input material: peripheral blood. All receptors come from a human donor in a cohort sampled during active COVID-19. Both conserved end residues are part of each CDR3. The order of the fields is clone size, D gene, V gene, J gene, CDR3 protein, CDR3 DNA. D genes are given only for firm matches. Some rows mark clone size as missing; the rest say once, few, many or name a class of expanded clone.

few	NA	TRBV29-1	TRBJ1-6	CSPWESSYNSPLHF	TGCAGCCCCTGGGAGAGCTCCTATAATTCACCCCTCCACTTT
NA	TRBD1	TRBV9	TRBJ1-4	CASSVGTGGEKLFF	TGTGCCAGCAGCGTAGGAACAGGGGGTGAAAAACTGTTTTTT
NA	NA	TRBV21-1	TRBJ2-7	CASSKFDGAPGPYEQYF	TGTGCCAGCAGCAAATTCGATGGGGCGCCCGGGCCCTACGAGCAGTACTTC
NA	TRBD1	TRBV5-1	TRBJ2-7	CASRGQVLNYEQYF	TGCGCCAGCAGGGGACAGGTGCTAAACTACGAGCAGTACTTC
once	TRBD1	TRBV7-8	TRBJ2-1	CASSRGTGTGNEQFF	TGTGCCAGCAGCCGAGGGACAGGGACCGGGAATGAGCAGTTCTTC
NA	TRBD2	TRBV9	TRBJ2-1	CASSVDLRREGRYNEQFF	TGTGCCAGCAGCGTAGATCTAAGGCGGGAGGGTAGATACAATGAGCAGTTCTTC
NA	TRBD2	TRBV3-1/TRBV3-2	TRBJ2-1	CASSQAGGSSYNEQFF	TGTGCCAGCAGCCAAGCGGGGGGGAGCTCCTACAATGAGCAGTTCTTC
NA	TRBD2	TRBV4-1	TRBJ2-5	CASSPGGETQYF	TGCGCCAGCAGCCCGGGGGGGGAGACCCAGTACTTC
NA	TRBD1	TRBV6-2/TRBV6-3	TRBJ1-5	CASSPQGVVQPQHF	TGTGCCAGCAGTCCCCAGGGGGTGGTTCAGCCCCAGCATTTT
NA	NA	TRBV7-2	TRBJ1-4	CASSLDFGSSREKLFF	TGTGCCAGCAGCTTAGATTTCGGCAGCTCGAGGGAAAAACTGTTTTTT
once	TRBD1	TRBV6-4	TRBJ2-7	CASSQDRVGYEQYF	TGTGCCAGCAGCCAGGACAGGGTGGGTTACGAGCAGTACTTC
NA	TRBD1	TRBV6-5	TRBJ1-1	CASSYGEQGGGTEAFF	TGTGCCAGCAGTTACGGGGAACAGGGGGGCGGCACTGAAGCTTTCTTT
NA	TRBD1	TRBV5-6	TRBJ2-3	CASSIGQGGGRSTDTQYF	TGTGCCAGCAGCATCGGACAGGGGGGAGGACGTTCCACAGATACGCAGTATTTT
NA	TRBD2	TRBV7-6	TRBJ2-1	CASSLRDTLAGDPNEQFF	TGTGCCAGCAGTCTCCGGGACACCTTAGCGGGAGACCCCAATGAGCAGTTCTTC
NA	TRBD2	TRBV7-8	TRBJ2-7	CASSERLASSYEQYF	TGTGCCAGCAGCGAACGACTAGCGAGCTCCTACGAGCAGTACTTC
NA	NA	TRBV19	TRBJ2-7	CASSHGSDEQYF	TGTGCCAGTAGTCACGGGAGCGACGAGCAGTACTTC
NA	NA	TRBV5-1	TRBJ2-7	CASSLSDGGFSYEQYF	TGCGCCAGCAGCTTGTCCGACGGCGGATTCTCCTACGAGCAGTACTTC
once	TRBD1	TRBV19	TRBJ1-5	CASSIRDRNQPQHF	TGTGCCAGTAGTATCCGGGACAGAAATCAGCCCCAGCATTTT
NA	NA	TRBV7-6	TRBJ2-1	CASSLGPENEQFF	TGTGCCAGCAGCTTAGGTCCGGAGAATGAGCAGTTCTTC
NA	TRBD1	TRBV18	TRBJ1-6	CASSYNRGGGSPLHF	TGTGCCAGCTCATACAACAGGGGTGGAGGTTCACCCCTCCACTTT
NA	NA	TRBV11-2	TRBJ2-7	CASSLLTPYEQYF	TGTGCCAGCAGCTTATTGACTCCCTACGAGCAGTACTTC
NA	TRBD2	TRBV2	TRBJ2-3	CASSAGLAGGNTQYF	TGTGCCAGCAGCGCGGGACTAGCGGGAGGAAATACGCAGTATTTT